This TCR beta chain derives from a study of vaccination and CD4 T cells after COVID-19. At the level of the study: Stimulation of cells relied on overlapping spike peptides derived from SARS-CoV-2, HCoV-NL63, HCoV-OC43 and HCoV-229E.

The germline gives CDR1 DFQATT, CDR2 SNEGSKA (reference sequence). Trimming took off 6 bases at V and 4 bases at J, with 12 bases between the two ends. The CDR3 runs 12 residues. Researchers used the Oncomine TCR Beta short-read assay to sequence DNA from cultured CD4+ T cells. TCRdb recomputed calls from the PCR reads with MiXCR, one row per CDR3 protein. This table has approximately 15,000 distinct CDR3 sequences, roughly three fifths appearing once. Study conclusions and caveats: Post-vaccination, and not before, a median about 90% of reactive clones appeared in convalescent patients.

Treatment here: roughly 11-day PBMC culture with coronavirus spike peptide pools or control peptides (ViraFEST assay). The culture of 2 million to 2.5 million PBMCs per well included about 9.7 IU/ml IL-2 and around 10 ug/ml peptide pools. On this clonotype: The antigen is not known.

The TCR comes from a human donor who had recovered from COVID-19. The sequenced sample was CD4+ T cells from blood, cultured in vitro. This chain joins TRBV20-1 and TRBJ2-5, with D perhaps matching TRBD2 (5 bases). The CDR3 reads CSAVGSRETQYF. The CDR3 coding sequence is TGCAGTGCGGTAGGGAGTAGAGAGACCCAGTACTTC.